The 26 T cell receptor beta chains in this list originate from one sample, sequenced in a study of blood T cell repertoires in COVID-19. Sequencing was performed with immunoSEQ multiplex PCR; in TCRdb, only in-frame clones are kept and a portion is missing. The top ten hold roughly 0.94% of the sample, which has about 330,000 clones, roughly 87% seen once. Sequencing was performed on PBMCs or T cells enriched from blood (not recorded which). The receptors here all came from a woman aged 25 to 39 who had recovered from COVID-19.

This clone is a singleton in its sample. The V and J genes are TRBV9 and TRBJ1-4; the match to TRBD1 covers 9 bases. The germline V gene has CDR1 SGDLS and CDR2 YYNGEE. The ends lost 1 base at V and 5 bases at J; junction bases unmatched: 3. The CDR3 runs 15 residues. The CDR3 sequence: CASSVRTGENEKLFF. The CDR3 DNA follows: TGTGCCAGCAGCGTACGGACAGGGGAAAATGAAAAACTGTTTTTT.

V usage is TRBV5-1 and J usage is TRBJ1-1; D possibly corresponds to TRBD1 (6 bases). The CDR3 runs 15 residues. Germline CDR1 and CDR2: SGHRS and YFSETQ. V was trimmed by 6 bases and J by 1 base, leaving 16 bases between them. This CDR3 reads CASTDLLQGNTEAFF. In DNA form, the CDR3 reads TGCGCCAGCACCGACCTCTTACAGGGGAACACTGAAGCTTTCTTT.

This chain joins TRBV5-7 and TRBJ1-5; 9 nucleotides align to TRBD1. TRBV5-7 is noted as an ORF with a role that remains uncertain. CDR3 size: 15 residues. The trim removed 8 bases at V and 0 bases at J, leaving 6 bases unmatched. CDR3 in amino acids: CARPGTGYSNQPQHF. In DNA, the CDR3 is TGTGCCAGACCCGGGACAGGGTATAGCAATCAGCCCCAGCATTTT.

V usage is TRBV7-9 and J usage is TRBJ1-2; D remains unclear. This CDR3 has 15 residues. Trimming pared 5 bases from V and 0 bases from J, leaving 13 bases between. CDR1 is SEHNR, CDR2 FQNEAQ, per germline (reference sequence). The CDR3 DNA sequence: TGTGCCAGCAGCGTGGGCCGCATCTCTAACTATGGCTACACCTTC. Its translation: CASSVGRISNYGYTF.

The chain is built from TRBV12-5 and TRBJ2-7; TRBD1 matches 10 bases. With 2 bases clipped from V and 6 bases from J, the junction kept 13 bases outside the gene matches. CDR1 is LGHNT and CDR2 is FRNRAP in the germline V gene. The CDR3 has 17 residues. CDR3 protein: CASGLLCPETGGCEQYF. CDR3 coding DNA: TGTGCTAGTGGTTTGTTATGTCCTGAGACAGGGGGCTGCGAGCAGTACTTC.

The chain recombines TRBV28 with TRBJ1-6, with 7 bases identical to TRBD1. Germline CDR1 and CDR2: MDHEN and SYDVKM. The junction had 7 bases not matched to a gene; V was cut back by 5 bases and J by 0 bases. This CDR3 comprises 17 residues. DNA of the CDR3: TGTGCCAGCAGTACCTCCAGGGGGAGCTCCTATAATTCACCCCTCCACTTT. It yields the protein CASSTSRGSSYNSPLHF. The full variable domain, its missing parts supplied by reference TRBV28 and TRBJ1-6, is DVKVTQSSRYLVKRTGEKVFLECVQDMDHENMFWYRQDPGLGLRLIYFSYDVKMKEKGDIPEGYSVSREKKERFSLILESASTNQTSMYLCASSTSRGSSYNSPLHFGNGTRLTVT.

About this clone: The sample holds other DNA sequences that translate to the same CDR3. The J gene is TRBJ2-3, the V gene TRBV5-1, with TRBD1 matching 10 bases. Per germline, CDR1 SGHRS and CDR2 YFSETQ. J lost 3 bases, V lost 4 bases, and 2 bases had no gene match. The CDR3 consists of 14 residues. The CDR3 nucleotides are TGCGCCAGCAGCCCGGGACAGGGGACAGATACGCAGTATTTT. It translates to CASSPGQGTDTQYF.

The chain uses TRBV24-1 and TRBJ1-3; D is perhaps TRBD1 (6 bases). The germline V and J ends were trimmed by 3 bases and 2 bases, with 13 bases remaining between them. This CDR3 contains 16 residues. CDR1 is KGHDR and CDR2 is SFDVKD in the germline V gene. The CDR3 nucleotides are TGTGCCACCAGTGATGTGGGACATAGCGCTGGAAACACCATATATTTT. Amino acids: CATSDVGHSAGNTIYF.

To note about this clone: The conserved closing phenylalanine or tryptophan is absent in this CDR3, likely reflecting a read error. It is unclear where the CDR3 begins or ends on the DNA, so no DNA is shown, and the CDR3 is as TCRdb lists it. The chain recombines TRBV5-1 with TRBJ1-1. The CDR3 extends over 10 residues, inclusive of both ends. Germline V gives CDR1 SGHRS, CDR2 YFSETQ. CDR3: CASSSLGSLV.

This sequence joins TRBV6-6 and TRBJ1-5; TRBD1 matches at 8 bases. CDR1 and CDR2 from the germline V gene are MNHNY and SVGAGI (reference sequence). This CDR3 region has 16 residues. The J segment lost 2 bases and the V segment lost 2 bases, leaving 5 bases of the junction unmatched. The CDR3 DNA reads TGTGCCAGCAGTTACGGGACAGGTCTCGGCAATCAGCCCCAGCATTTT. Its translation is CASSYGTGLGNQPQHF.

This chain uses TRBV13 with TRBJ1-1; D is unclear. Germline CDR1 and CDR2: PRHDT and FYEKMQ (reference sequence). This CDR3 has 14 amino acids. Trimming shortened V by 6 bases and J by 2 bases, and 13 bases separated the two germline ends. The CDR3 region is CASRGARPNTEAFF. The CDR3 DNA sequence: TGTGCCAGCAGAGGAGCGCGACCCAACACTGAAGCTTTCTTT.

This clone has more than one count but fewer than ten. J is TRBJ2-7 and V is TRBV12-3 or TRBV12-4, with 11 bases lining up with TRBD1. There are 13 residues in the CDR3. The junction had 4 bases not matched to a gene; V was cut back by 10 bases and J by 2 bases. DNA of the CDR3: TGTGCCATCGGGACAGGGGGGGCCTACGAGCAGTACTTC. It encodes CAIGTGGAYEQYF.

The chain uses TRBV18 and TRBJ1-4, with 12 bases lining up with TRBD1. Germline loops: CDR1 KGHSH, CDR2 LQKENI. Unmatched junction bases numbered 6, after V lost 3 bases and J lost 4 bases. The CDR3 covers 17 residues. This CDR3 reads CASSPPGTGGFNEKLFF. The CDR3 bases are TGTGCCAGCTCACCTCCCGGGACAGGGGGCTTTAATGAAAAACTGTTTTTT. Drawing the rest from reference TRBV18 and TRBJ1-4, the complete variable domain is NAGVMQNPRHLVRRRGQEARLRCSPMKGHSHVYWYRQLPEEGLKFMVYLQKENIIDESGMPKERFSAEFPKEGPSILRIQQVVRGDSAAYFCASSPPGTGGFNEKLFFGSGTQLSVL.

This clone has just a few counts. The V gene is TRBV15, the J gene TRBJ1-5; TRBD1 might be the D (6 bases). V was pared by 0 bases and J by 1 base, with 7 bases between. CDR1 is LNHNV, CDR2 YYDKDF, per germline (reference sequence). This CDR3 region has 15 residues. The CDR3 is CATSREGASNQPQHF. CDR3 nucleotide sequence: TGTGCCACCAGCAGAGAGGGGGCAAGCAATCAGCCCCAGCATTTT. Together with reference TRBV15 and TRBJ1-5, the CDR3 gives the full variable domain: DAMVIQNPRYQVTQFGKPVTLSCSQTLNHNVMYWYQQKSSQAPKLLFHYYDKDFNNEADTPDNFQSRRPNTSFCFLDIRSPGLGDTAMYLCATSREGASNQPQHFGDGTRLSIL.

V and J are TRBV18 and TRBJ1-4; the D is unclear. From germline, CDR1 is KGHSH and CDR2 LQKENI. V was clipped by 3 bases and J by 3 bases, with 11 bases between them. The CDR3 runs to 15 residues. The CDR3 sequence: CASSPPERPNEKLFF. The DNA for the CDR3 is TGTGCCAGCTCACCGCCGGAGAGGCCTAATGAAAAACTGTTTTTT. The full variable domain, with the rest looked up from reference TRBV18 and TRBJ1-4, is NAGVMQNPRHLVRRRGQEARLRCSPMKGHSHVYWYRQLPEEGLKFMVYLQKENIIDESGMPKERFSAEFPKEGPSILRIQQVVRGDSAAYFCASSPPERPNEKLFFGSGTQLSVL.

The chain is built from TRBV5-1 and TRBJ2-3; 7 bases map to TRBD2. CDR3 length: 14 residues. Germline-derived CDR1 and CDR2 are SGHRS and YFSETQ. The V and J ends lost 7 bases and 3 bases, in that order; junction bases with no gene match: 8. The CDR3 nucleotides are TGCGCCAGCCGGAGGGAGGGGAGGACAGATACGCAGTATTTT. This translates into CASRREGRTDTQYF. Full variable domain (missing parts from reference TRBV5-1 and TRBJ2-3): KAGVTQTPRYLIKTRGQQVTLSCSPISGHRSVSWYQQTPGQGLQFLFEYFSETQRNKGNFPGRFSGRQFSNSRSEMNVSTLELGDSALYLCASRREGRTDTQYFGPGTRLTVL.

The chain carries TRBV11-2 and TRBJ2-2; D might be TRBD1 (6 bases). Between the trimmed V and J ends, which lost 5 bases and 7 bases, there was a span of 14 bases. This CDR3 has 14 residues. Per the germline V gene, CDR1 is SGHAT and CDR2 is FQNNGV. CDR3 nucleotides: TGTGCCAGCAGCGCGTGGGGGCGTAGCGGGGAGCTGTTTTTT. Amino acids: CASSAWGRSGELFF.

CDR3: CASSLDSANTGELFF. The CDR3, as DNA: TGTGCCAGCAGCTTAGACAGTGCGAACACCGGGGAGCTGTTTTTT. The V and J genes are TRBV11-2 and TRBJ2-2; D is unclear. The V end was cut by 0 bases, the J end by 0 bases, with 5 bases between. The germline gives CDR1 SGHAT, CDR2 FQNNGV. The CDR3 sequence is 15 residues long. Based on the CDR3 plus reference TRBV11-2 and TRBJ2-2, the full variable domain is EAGVAQSPRYKIIEKRQSVAFWCNPISGHATLYWYQQILGQGPKLLIQFQNNGVVDDSQLPKDRFSAERLKGVDSTLKIQPAKLEDSAVYLCASSLDSANTGELFFGEGSRLTVL.

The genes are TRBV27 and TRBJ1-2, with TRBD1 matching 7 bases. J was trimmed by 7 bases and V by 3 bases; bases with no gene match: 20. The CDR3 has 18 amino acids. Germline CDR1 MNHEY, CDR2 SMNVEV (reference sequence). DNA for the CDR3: TGTGCCAGCAGTTTGAGGCCTCGAGGGGGCTACCATGGGGCTGGCTACACCTTC. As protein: CASSLRPRGGYHGAGYTF.

CDR3 region: CASSLGGGSNQPQHF. Written as DNA, the CDR3 is TGTGCCAGCAGCTTAGGGGGAGGCAGCAATCAGCCCCAGCATTTT. The chain couples TRBV13 to TRBJ1-5; no clear D. The V gene lost 0 bases and the J gene lost 1 base, with 7 bases spanning the gap. CDR1 and CDR2 from the germline V gene are PRHDT and FYEKMQ (reference sequence). The CDR3 has 15 residues.

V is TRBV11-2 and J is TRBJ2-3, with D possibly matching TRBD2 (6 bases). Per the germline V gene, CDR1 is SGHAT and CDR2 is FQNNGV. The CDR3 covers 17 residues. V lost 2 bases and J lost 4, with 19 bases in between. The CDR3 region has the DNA TGTGCCAGCAGCTTATTGGGGGGTTCCCGAGGGCCAGATACGCAGTATTTT. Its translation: CASSLLGGSRGPDTQYF.

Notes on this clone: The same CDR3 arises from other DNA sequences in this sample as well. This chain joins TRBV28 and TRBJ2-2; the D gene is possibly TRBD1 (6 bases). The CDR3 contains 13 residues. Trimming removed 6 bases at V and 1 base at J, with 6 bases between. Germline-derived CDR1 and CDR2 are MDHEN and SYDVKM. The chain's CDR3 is CASRTGNTGELFF. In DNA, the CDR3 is TGTGCCAGCAGGACAGGGAACACCGGGGAGCTGTTTTTT.

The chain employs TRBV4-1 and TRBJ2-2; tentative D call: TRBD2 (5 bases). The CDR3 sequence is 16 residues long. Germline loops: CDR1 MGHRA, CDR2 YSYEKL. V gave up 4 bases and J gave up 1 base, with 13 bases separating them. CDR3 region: CASSPPSGKNTGELFF. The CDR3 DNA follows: TGCGCCAGCAGCCCACCTTCCGGGAAGAACACCGGGGAGCTGTTTTTT.

The CDR3 DNA reads as TGTGCCAGCAGCCAAGGGGGAGACCAGCCCCAGCATTTT. Translation: CASSQGGDQPQHF. This sequence joins TRBV11-2 and TRBJ1-5, with a tentative D call TRBD1 (6 bases). Germline V gene data show CDR1 as SGHAT and CDR2 as FQNNGV. V lost 5 bases and J lost 7, with 12 bases in between. The CDR3 spans 13 residues.

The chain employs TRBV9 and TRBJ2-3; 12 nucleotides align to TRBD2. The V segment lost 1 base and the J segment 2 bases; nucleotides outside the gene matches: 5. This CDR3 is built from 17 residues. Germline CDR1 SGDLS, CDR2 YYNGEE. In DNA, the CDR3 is TGTGCCAGCAGCGTAATGACTAGCGGGGGTGTCACAGATACGCAGTATTTT. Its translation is CASSVMTSGGVTDTQYF.

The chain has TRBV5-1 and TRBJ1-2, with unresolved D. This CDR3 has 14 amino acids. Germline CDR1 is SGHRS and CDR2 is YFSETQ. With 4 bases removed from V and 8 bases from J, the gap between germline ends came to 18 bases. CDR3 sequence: CASSPRQRSGGYTF. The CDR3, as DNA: TGCGCCAGCAGCCCCAGACAACGATCGGGAGGCTACACCTTC.